This TCR beta chain derives from a study of Ad26.COV2.S vaccination and SARS-CoV-2 variants. Study-wide background: This donor came from the COV1001 trial of Ad26.COV2.S. Study results and caveats: There was reportedly substantial breadth in spike-specific CD8+ and CD4+ T cell responses after vaccination. Measures of TCR breadth and depth may have fallen short of total T cell responses.

With respect to this clone: Its antigen is as yet unknown.

Trimming cost V 3 bases and J 4 bases, with 20 bases left between them. The CDR3 has 17 amino acids. Germline V lookup: CDR1 MNHEY, CDR2 SMNVEV (reference sequence). Sequencing was performed with immunoSEQ multiplex PCR; in TCRdb, only in-frame clones are kept and a portion is missing. The sample lists around 320,000 clones, roughly 80% occurring once. Noted treatment: some 20 received Ad26.COV2.S at low or high dose, single or two shots; roughly 5 received placebo; per-sample allocation not given. It was on day 63 after the first vaccine or placebo injection that samples were taken. An adult of 18-55 years in Boston served as donor.

The chain combines TRBV27 with TRBJ2-3; perhaps TRBD2 as D (6 bases). The TCR sequence derives from a person aged 18-65 years who received the Ad26.COV2.S COVID-19 vaccine or a placebo. Sample: peripheral blood, taken in a trial of Ad26.COV2.S vaccine versus placebo. The CDR3 reads CASSFTFRRRGSDTQYF. The CDR3 DNA reads TGTGCCAGCAGTTTCACCTTCCGCCGGCGGGGCTCAGATACGCAGTATTTT.